The TCR beta chain under discussion was sequenced for a study of blood T cell repertoires in COVID-19 (dated by TCRdb to the early 2020s). In terms of the full investigation: The collaborator samples originated in the United States, Italy and Spain and spanned the acute and convalescent phases of COVID-19. The prospective study material was composed of cDNA or gDNA derived from T cells, B-cell-depleted T cells, or PBMCs. Subjects who had been exposed to COVID-19, were actively infected with it, or had recovered from it provided the deeply sampled blood TCRbeta repertoires that made up the dataset. The repertoires were released in a freely available public database intended as a resource for research on the immune response to SARS-CoV-2. The samples were drawn from the first 160 participants of the ongoing ImmuneRACE study and from some 1,300 subjects provided by 6 global collaborators. The sample metadata nearly always contained a de-identified subject ID, COVID-19 status, age in years and sex. Where HLA class I and class II types were available, the types were taken from metadata supplied by the sample provider, not from assay-based typing.

The immunoSEQ Assay, a bias-controlled multiplex PCR, was used to amplify TCRbeta CDR3 regions from genomic DNA. The published analysis was carried out like this. The number of nucleated cells in each sample was estimated by amplification of reference gene primers within the assay. To quantify the absolute abundance of each unique TCRbeta CDR3 rearrangement, sequence reads were collapsed and filtered. Productive Simpson clonality was computed per sample as the square root of Simpson's diversity index over productive rearrangements. The immuneACCESS repertoire file appears here via TCRdb, limited to in-frame rearrangements. These files lack a portion of the clones; in checked studies, under half of the deficit traces to unresolved V genes, and the cause of the others is not known. That table gives V, J and clone size, and the DNA gave D and trimming. In this sample the table shows some 260,000 clones, 88% of which occur a single time. The ten largest clones represent under 8% of the sample.

Notes on this clone: This receptor's antigen is unknown. No base-level quality is on record; no much larger clone is a single base apart.

General findings and caveats noted by the study authors: How much clinical and demographic metadata was included differed by source and by participant, and the metadata was provided uncurated.

The CDR3 spans 17 residues, from the cysteine through the phenylalanine. Solely the CDR3 DNA is kept, with 51 bases framed from the first base. The V and J ends are trimmed by 4 bases and 0 bases, leaving 16 bases between them. CDR1 and CDR2, per the germline V gene (reference sequence), are MNHEY and SMNVEV. At one collaborating source in Seattle, patients were enrolled during active infection and were followed longitudinally through the course of disease. Each collaborating institution followed its own protocols to collect whole blood in K2EDTA tubes. Collaborator samples were shipped for TCRbeta analysis as frozen whole blood, isolated PBMCs, or DNA extracted from either sample type.

This sequence uses TRBV27 and TRBJ1-5; TRBD1 might be the D gene, on 6 matching bases. The source of this sequence is a woman aged 30 to 39 with COVID-19, enrolled during active disease. The sequenced sample was peripheral blood. At the DNA level, the sequence is TGTGCCAGCAGTTCTAGGACAGACATGCTTAGCAATCAGCCCCAGCATTTT. Its translation reads: CASSSRTDMLSNQPQHF.